Below, 16 T cell receptor beta chains from the same sample are listed, as sequenced in a study of shared clonotypes between healthy human individuals. The method was immunoSEQ multiplex PCR; TCRdb's version includes in-frame clones alone and lacks a portion of them. The sample contains a few million clones, 85% to 95% of which appear only once. Sequencing was carried out using naive CD4+ T cells sorted from blood. Subset indicated: CD45RA+ positively selected. Receptors originate from a man aged 18-30 years in good health.

This sequence joins TRBV6-6 and TRBJ2-4, with no clear D. The V and J ends lost 7 bases and 1 base respectively, with 8 bases between them. The germline V gene has CDR1 MNHNY and CDR2 SVGAGI (reference sequence). The CDR3 loop spans 13 amino acids. The CDR3 nucleotides read TGTGCCAGCACCTTAGGGGCCAAAAACATTCAGTACTTC. This codes for CASTLGAKNIQYF.

The chain is built from TRBV6-5 and TRBJ2-1, with 8 bases identical to TRBD2. V was clipped by 5 bases and J by 2 bases; unmatched bases: 5. CDR1 and CDR2 (germline): MNHEY, SVGAGI. The CDR3 totals 15 residues. The CDR3 nucleotides are TGTGCCAGCAGTGTATTAGCGGGGCCCTACAATGAGCAGTTCTTC. It codes for CASSVLAGPYNEQFF.

The chain carries TRBV2 and TRBJ1-5, with TRBD1 as a possible D gene (6 bases). V was trimmed by 5 bases and J by 3 bases, leaving 11 bases between them. Looked up from germline, CDR1 is SNHLY and CDR2 is FYNNEI. CDR3 length equals 14 residues. CDR3 sequence reads: CASSLTGPNQPQHF. CDR3 DNA: TGTGCCAGCAGTTTGACAGGCCCCAATCAGCCCCAGCATTTT.

This chain links TRBV10-3 with TRBJ1-2, with 9 positions matching TRBD1. V trimming: 4 bases; J trimming: 7 bases; junction bases outside the gene matches: 7. Germline V gene data show CDR1 as ENHRY and CDR2 as SYGVKD. The CDR3 consists of 14 residues. The CDR3 protein is CAISAMGQGIGYTF. CDR3 nucleotide sequence: TGTGCCATCAGTGCCATGGGACAGGGAATTGGCTACACCTTC.

For this clone: Within the sample, other DNA sequences also encode this same CDR3. The V and J genes are TRBV2 and TRBJ2-7; maybe TRBD1 (5 bases). The ends were cut back, 2 bases at V and 4 bases at J, with 6 bases in the middle. CDR1 is SNHLY, CDR2 FYNNEI, per germline. This CDR3 is 12 amino acids long. The CDR3 sequence is CASSESGYEQYF. In nucleotides, the CDR3 is TGTGCCAGCAGTGAATCAGGGTACGAGCAGTACTTC.

The count of this clone is one. The gene calls are TRBV29-1 and TRBJ1-2; unclear D gene. Germline V CDR1 and CDR2: SQVTM, ANQGSEA. The CDR3 contains 14 residues. The V gene lost 2 bases and the J gene lost 4 bases, with 14 bases spanning the gap. CDR3 DNA sequence: TGCAGCGTTGAATCTCGGGGAGCCGGCTATGGCTACACCTTC. Translating it yields CSVESRGAGYGYTF.

The chain couples TRBV6-1 to TRBJ1-6; D is unresolved. The CDR3 has 13 amino acids. Germline CDR1 is MNHNS and CDR2 is SASEGT. V was clipped by 4 bases and J by 11 bases, with 12 bases between them. The CDR3 is CASSAFVGAPLHF. The CDR3 bases are TGTGCCAGCAGTGCCTTCGTGGGAGCACCCCTCCACTTT.

A single count supports this clone. The chain uses TRBV28 and TRBJ2-3, with D possibly matching TRBD2 (5 bases). CDR3 size: 12 residues. Germline lookup yields CDR1 MDHEN and CDR2 SYDVKM. V shed 4 bases and J shed 6 bases, with 8 bases lying between them. The CDR3 region is CASSSTRDTQYF. The DNA of the CDR3 is TGTGCCAGCAGTTCAACTAGGGATACGCAGTATTTT.

Points on this clone: Different DNA sequences within this sample yield the same CDR3. The rearrangement joins TRBV2 to TRBJ2-7; 8 positions agree with TRBD1. The CDR3 is 12 amino acids. The J segment lost 7 bases and the V segment lost 6 bases, leaving 5 bases of the junction unmatched. Germline values: CDR1 SNHLY, CDR2 FYNNEI. CDR3 sequence reads: CASRQGAGEQYF. The DNA of the CDR3 is TGTGCCAGCAGGCAGGGGGCGGGGGAGCAGTACTTC.

The chain is built from TRBV5-1 and TRBJ2-7; 7 bases fit TRBD1. Germline CDR1 SGHRS, CDR2 YFSETQ. J lost 3 bases, V lost 4 bases, and 7 bases had no gene match. The CDR3 has 14 residues. The CDR3 DNA reads TGCGCCAGCAGCCCCCAGGGGGTCGACTACGAGCAGTACTTC. Residues: CASSPQGVDYEQYF.

This clone showed up just once. This chain connects TRBV2 to TRBJ2-7, with TRBD2 as a possible D gene (5 bases). The germline CDR1 and CDR2 sequences are SNHLY and FYNNEI. Trimming removed 7 bases at V and 7 bases at J, with 20 bases between. CDR3 length: 14 amino acids. The CDR3 loop is CASTRWGAPGEQYF. The CDR3 DNA is TGTGCCAGCACCCGCTGGGGAGCTCCTGGGGAGCAGTACTTC.

Regarding this clone: The sample has other DNA sequences that encode this CDR3 too. The chain couples TRBV30 to TRBJ2-7; D perhaps matches TRBD1 (5 bases). The germline V gene has CDR1 GTSNPN and CDR2 SVGIG (reference sequence). This CDR3 region has 12 residues. V shed 1 base and J shed 2 bases, with 6 bases lying between them. The CDR3 loop is CAWSATAYEQYF. CDR3 nucleotides: TGTGCCTGGAGTGCGACAGCCTACGAGCAGTACTTC.

This chain joins TRBV11-3 and TRBJ2-7, with D perhaps TRBD2 (6 bases). The germline CDR1 and CDR2 sequences are SGHNT and YENEEA. V was trimmed by 1 base and J by 6 bases, leaving 19 bases between them. CDR3 size: 16 residues. Here the CDR3 reads CASSLVLGTGPSEQYF. The CDR3 DNA reads TGTGCCAGCAGCTTAGTACTGGGGACTGGCCCCTCCGAGCAGTACTTC.

CDR3 sequence reads: CASSDWSDYEQYF. The DNA of the CDR3 is TGTGCCAGCAGTGATTGGTCGGATTACGAGCAGTACTTC. The chain recombines TRBV2 with TRBJ2-7; D is unresolved. Looked up from germline, CDR1 is SNHLY and CDR2 is FYNNEI. V was shortened by 3 bases and J by 4 bases, with 10 bases between the two germline ends. This CDR3 spans 13 amino acids.

The J gene is TRBJ1-4, the V gene TRBV11-2; D might be TRBD1 (6 bases). Trimming shortened V by 4 bases and J by 8 bases, and 20 bases separated the two germline ends. CDR1 is SGHAT and CDR2 is FQNNGV in the germline V gene. CDR3 length equals 16 residues. The CDR3: CASSSGQPGWKEKLFF. The CDR3 nucleotides are TGTGCCAGCAGCTCCGGACAGCCTGGCTGGAAGGAAAAACTGTTTTTT.

This chain links TRBV10-1 with TRBJ2-3; D not resolved. Germline V gene sequence: CDR1 WNHNN, CDR2 SYGVQD (reference sequence). Trimming removed 6 bases at V and 0 bases at J, with 19 bases between. This CDR3 region has 17 residues. The CDR3 DNA reads as TGCGCCAGCAGCAAGAACCTAGGAGATCCTAGCACAGATACGCAGTATTTT. This codes for CASSKNLGDPSTDTQYF.